The clone carrying this T cell receptor beta chain was detected once. Its target is unknown. CDR1 is SGHRS and CDR2 is YFSETQ in the germline V gene. The trim removed 3 bases at V and 4 bases at J, leaving 4 bases unmatched. The CDR3 is 13 amino acids. The source of the sample is a study of metastatic and nonmetastatic thyroid tumors. General study findings and limits: It was reported that TCR beta diversity was significantly higher in malignant thyroid tumors than benign nodules, in blood and tumor.

Thyroid surgery was preceded by no treatment in any patient. MiXCR reprocessed the PCR reads for TCRdb. The sample yields over 70,000 clones, roughly 18% seen once. Material: blood. This receptor was obtained from a female donor with papillary thyroid cancer or a benign thyroid nodule (not recorded which). Some clones in this sample may be carry-over from other donors' samples. The gene calls are TRBV5-1 and TRBJ2-7; 7 nucleotides agree with TRBD2. Written as DNA, the CDR3 is TGCGCCAGCAGCTGGCTAGCGGATTACGAGCAGTACTTC. This translates into CASSWLADYEQYF.